The clone carrying this T cell receptor beta chain was found many times. This entry comes from a study of Graves' ophthalmopathy and Graves' hyperthyroidism. The CDR3 spans 14 residues. Looked up from germline, CDR1 is SEHNR and CDR2 is FQNEAQ (reference sequence). V lost 3 bases, J lost 2 bases, and 9 bases lay in between. RNA transcripts provided the template for amplifying TCR beta CDR3 regions. The authors performed first-round RT-PCR with HTBI primers and then a second-round multiplex PCR. TCRdb processed the multiplex PCR reads anew with MiXCR; each CDR3 protein has one entry. The top ten clones hold approximately 4.1% of a sample with around 590,000 distinct CDR3 sequences, about 40% of them seen once.

This chain uses TRBV7-9 with TRBJ2-3, with a tentative D call TRBD1 (5 bases). Sequencing was done on a sample of peripheral blood or thyroid tissue (not recorded which). This receptor was identified in an adult man with Graves' hyperthyroidism. DNA of the CDR3: TGTGCCAGCAGCTTCCTAGGGGACACAGATACGCAGTATTTT. This translates into CASSFLGDTDTQYF. Using reference TRBV7-9 and TRBJ2-3 for the parts outside the CDR3, the full variable domain is DTGVSQNPRHKITKRGQNVTFRCDPISEHNRLYWYRQTLGQGPEFLTYFQNEAQLEKSRLLSDRFSAERPKGSFSTLEIQRTEQGDSAMYLCASSFLGDTDTQYFGPGTRLTVL.